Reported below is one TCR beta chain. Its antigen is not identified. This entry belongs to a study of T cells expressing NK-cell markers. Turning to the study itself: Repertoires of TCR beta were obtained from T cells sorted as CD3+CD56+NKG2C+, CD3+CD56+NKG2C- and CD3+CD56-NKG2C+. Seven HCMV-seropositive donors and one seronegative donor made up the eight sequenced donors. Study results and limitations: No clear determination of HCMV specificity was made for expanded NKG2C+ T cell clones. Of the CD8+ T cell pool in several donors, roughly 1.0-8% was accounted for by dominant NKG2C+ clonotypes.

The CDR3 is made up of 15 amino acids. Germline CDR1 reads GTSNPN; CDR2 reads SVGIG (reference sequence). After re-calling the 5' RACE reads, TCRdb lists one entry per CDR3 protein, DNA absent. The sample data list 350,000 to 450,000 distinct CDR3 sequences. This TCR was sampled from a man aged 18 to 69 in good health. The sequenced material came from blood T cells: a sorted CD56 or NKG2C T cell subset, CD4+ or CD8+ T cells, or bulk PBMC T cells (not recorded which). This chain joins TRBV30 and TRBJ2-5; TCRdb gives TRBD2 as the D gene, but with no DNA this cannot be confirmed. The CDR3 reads CAWSPSAREGETQYF.